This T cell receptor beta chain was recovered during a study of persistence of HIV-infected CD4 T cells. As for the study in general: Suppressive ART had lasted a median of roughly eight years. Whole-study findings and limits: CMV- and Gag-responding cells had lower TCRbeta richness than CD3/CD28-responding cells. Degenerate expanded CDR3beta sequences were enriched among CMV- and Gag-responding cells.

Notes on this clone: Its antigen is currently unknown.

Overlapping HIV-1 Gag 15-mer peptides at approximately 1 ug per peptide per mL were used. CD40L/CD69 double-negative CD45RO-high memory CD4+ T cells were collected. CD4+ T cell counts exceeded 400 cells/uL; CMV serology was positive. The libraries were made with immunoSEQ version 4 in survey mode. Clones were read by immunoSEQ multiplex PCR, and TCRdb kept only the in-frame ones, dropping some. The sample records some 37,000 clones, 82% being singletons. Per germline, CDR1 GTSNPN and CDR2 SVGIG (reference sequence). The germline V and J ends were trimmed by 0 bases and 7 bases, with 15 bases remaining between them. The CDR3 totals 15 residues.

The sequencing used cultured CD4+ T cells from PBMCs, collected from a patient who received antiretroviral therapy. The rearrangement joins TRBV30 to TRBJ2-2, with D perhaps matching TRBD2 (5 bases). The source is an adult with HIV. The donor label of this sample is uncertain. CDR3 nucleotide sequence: TGTGCCTGGAGTGTACTAGATACGAACGTCGGGGAGCTGTTTTTT. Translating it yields CAWSVLDTNVGELFF.